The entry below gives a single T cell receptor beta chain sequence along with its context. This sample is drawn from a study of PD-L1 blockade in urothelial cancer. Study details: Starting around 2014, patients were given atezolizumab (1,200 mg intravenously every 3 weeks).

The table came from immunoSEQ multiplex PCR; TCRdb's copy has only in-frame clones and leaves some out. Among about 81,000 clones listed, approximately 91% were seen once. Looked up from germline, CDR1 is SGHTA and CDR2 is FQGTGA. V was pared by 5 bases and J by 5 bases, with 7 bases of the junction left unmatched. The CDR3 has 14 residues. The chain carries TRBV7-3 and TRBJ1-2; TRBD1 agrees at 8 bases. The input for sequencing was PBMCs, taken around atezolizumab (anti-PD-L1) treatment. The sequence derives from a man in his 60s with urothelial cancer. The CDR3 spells CASSQWTGRYGYTF. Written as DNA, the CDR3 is TGTGCCAGCAGCCAATGGACAGGGAGGTATGGCTACACCTTC.